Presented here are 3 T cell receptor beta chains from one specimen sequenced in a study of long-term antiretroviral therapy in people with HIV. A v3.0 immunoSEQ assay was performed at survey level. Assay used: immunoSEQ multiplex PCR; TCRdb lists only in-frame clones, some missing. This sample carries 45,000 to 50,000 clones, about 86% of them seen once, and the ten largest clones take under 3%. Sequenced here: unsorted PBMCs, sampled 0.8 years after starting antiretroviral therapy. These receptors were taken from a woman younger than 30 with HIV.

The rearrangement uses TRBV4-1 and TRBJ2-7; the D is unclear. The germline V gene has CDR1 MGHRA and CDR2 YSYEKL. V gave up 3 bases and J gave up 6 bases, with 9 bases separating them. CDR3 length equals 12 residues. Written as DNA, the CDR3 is TGCGCCAGCAGCCATACCGTCTCCGAGCAGTACTTC. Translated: CASSHTVSEQYF.

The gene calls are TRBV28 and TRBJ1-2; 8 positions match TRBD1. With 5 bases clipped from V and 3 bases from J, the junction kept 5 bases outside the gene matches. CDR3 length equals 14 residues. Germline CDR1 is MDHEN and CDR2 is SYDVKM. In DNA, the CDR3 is TGTGCCAGCAGTAGAGCGGGACAGGACTATGGCTACACCTTC. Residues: CASSRAGQDYGYTF.

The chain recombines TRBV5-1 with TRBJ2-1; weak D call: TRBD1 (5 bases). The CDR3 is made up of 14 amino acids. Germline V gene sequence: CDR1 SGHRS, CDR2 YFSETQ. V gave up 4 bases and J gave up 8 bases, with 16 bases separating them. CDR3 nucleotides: TGCGCCAGCAGCCTTTTTCAGGGCCCCCATGAGCAGTTCTTC. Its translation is CASSLFQGPHEQFF.